This entry lists 16 T cell receptor beta chains sequenced from one sample in a study of blood T cell repertoires in COVID-19. Sequencing was performed with immunoSEQ multiplex PCR; in TCRdb, only in-frame clones are kept and a portion is missing. Among some 180,000 clones listed, 75% to 80% were seen once. The sequenced material came from peripheral blood. The receptors were sampled from a woman between 45 and 65 years old with active or convalescent COVID-19.

The rearrangement joins TRBV6-5 to TRBJ2-3; 7 bases are a match to TRBD2. J lost 4 bases, V lost 8 bases, and 9 bases had no gene match. The CDR3 is 14 residues long. From germline, CDR1 is MNHEY and CDR2 SVGAGI. CDR3 region: CASSTGLVADTQYF. Written as DNA, the CDR3 is TGTGCCAGCTCCACCGGACTAGTAGCAGATACGCAGTATTTT.

The chain combines TRBV7-9 with TRBJ1-1, with 8 bases that match TRBD1. This CDR3 has 16 residues. V lost 0 bases and J lost 1; bases outside the gene matches: 4. Looked up from germline, CDR1 is SEHNR and CDR2 is FQNEAQ (reference sequence). The CDR3 is CASSLAAGGPNTEAFF. The CDR3 DNA reads TGTGCCAGCAGCTTAGCTGCAGGGGGCCCGAACACTGAAGCTTTCTTT.

This chain connects TRBV19 to TRBJ2-3; 12 nucleotides line up with TRBD2. Germline V lookup: CDR1 LNHDA, CDR2 SQIVND (reference sequence). This CDR3 contains 15 residues. V shed 7 bases, J shed 4 bases, and the junction held 6 bases outside the gene matches. The CDR3 region has the DNA TGTGCCAGTACCGAGACTAGCGGGGGCCCAGATACGCAGTATTTT. Its translation: CASTETSGGPDTQYF.

V usage is TRBV7-2 and J usage is TRBJ2-3, with D perhaps TRBD2 (7 bases). Germline V gene data show CDR1 as SGHTA and CDR2 as FQGNSA. The CDR3 spans 15 residues. V lost 10 bases to trimming and J lost 6 bases, with 23 bases between them. The CDR3 DNA follows: TGTGCCATTACGCCCTGGGGGGGCCAAGGGGATACGCAGTATTTT. It yields the protein CAITPWGGQGDTQYF. The full variable domain, in which reference TRBV7-2 and TRBJ2-3 provide the parts outside the CDR3, is GAGVSQSPSNKVTEKGKDVELRCDPISGHTALYWYRQSLGQGLEFLIYFQGNSAPDKSGLPSDRFSAERTGGSVSTLTIQRTQQEDSAVYLCAITPWGGQGDTQYFGPGTRLTVL.

In its sample, this clone was seen a few times. The chain employs TRBV2 and TRBJ2-4; TRBD2 might be the D (7 bases). CDR3 length: 14 amino acids. The V gene's germline CDR1 is SNHLY and CDR2 FYNNEI. Trimming stripped 10 bases from V and 0 bases from J, with 13 bases between. The CDR3 DNA sequence: TGTGCCACGGGGGGCGGGTTAGCCAAAAACATTCAGTACTTC. Protein: CATGGGLAKNIQYF.

This chain connects TRBV7-2 to TRBJ2-7; D might be TRBD2 (6 bases). V lost 5 bases, J lost 6 bases, and 14 bases lay in between. The CDR3 sequence is 13 residues long. CDR1 SGHTA and CDR2 FQGNSA come from the germline V gene. CDR3 DNA: TGTGCCAGCAGCCTCCCGTCTAGCGTCGAGCAGTACTTC. It specifies CASSLPSSVEQYF.

The CDR3 bases are TGTGCCAGCAGCCAGGGGAGGGGAGAGACCCAGTACTTC. Its translation is CASSQGRGETQYF. The chain links TRBV7-3 to TRBJ2-5; D might be TRBD2 (7 bases). The CDR3 contains 13 residues. V lost 5 bases and J 4 bases, leaving 11 bases between the germline ends. From germline, CDR1 is SGHTA and CDR2 FQGTGA.

The genes are TRBV27 and TRBJ2-3; the D gene is possibly TRBD1 (5 bases). The V and J ends lost 3 bases and 0 bases respectively, with 13 bases between them. CDR3 length: 16 residues. The V gene's germline CDR1 is MNHEY and CDR2 SMNVEV (reference sequence). The CDR3 here is CASSFDRRGSTDTQYF. Here the CDR3 DNA reads TGTGCCAGCAGTTTTGACAGAAGGGGTAGCACAGATACGCAGTATTTT.

This rearrangement joins TRBV28 to TRBJ1-3; D may be TRBD1 (5 bases). Germline V gene data show CDR1 as MDHEN and CDR2 as SYDVKM. The CDR3 runs 14 residues. Trimming stripped 10 bases from V and 0 bases from J, with 13 bases between. CDR3 in amino acids: CATTQVLSGNTIYF. The CDR3 DNA reads as TGTGCCACCACACAGGTACTCTCTGGAAACACCATATATTTT.

This clone has more than one count but fewer than ten. V gene TRBV5-5 combines with J gene TRBJ2-7; tentatively, D is TRBD1 (6 bases). The germline V gene has CDR1 SGHKS and CDR2 YYEKEE (reference sequence). The CDR3 covers 16 residues. The V gene lost 3 bases and the J gene lost 4 bases, with 20 bases spanning the gap. The DNA of the CDR3 is TGTGCCAGCAGCTCCCAATCTGGGGGCGGCCATTACGAGCAGTACTTC. Translated, it gives CASSSQSGGGHYEQYF.

This chain joins TRBV2 and TRBJ1-6, with D tentatively TRBD1 (6 bases). CDR1 SNHLY and CDR2 FYNNEI come from the germline V gene. The CDR3 is 15 residues long. Trimming took 6 bases from V and 7 from J, leaving 16 bases between them. CDR3 sequence: CASSETGFWNSPLHF. In nucleotides, the CDR3 is TGTGCCAGCAGCGAAACAGGGTTCTGGAATTCACCCCTCCACTTT.

This chain connects TRBV9 to TRBJ1-6, with 7 bases matching TRBD1. Looked up from germline, CDR1 is SGDLS and CDR2 is YYNGEE. The J segment lost 7 bases and the V segment lost 3 bases, leaving 7 bases of the junction unmatched. The CDR3 has 15 amino acids. Here the CDR3 DNA reads TGTGCCAGCAGCGCCGGGACAGTATTCAATTCACCCCTCCACTTT. Protein: CASSAGTVFNSPLHF.

The gene calls are TRBV6-5 and TRBJ2-3, with a weak D call TRBD2 (6 bases). The CDR3 sequence is 14 residues long. Germline values: CDR1 MNHEY, CDR2 SVGAGI. V lost 4 bases and J lost 2, with 10 bases in between. CDR3 residues: CASSFGLLTDTQYF. The CDR3 DNA sequence: TGTGCCAGCAGTTTCGGACTACTCACAGATACGCAGTATTTT.

This clone was counted between two and nine times. The chain links TRBV19 to TRBJ1-5; 8 bases agree with TRBD1. In germline, CDR1 is LNHDA, CDR2 SQIVND (reference sequence). CDR3 length equals 15 residues. V dropped 7 bases and J dropped 2; count of bases not matched to a gene: 7. The chain's CDR3 is CASTPTGDRNQPQHF. The CDR3 coding sequence is TGTGCCAGTACCCCGACAGGGGATCGCAATCAGCCCCAGCATTTT. The whole variable domain, remainder taken from reference TRBV19 and TRBJ1-5, is DGGITQSPKYLFRKEGQNVTLSCEQNLNHDAMYWYRQDPGQGLRLIYYSQIVNDFQKGDIAEGYSVSREKKESFPLTVTSAQKNPTAFYLCASTPTGDRNQPQHFGDGTRLSIL.

The genes are TRBV4-2 and TRBJ1-4, with D unresolved. CDR1 is LGHNA and CDR2 is YNFKEQ in the germline V gene. This CDR3 is 14 amino acids long. The germline V and J ends were trimmed by 4 bases and 0 bases, with 6 bases remaining between them. This chain's CDR3 is CASSRQTTNEKLFF. CDR3 in DNA: TGTGCCAGCAGCCGGCAAACAACTAATGAAAAACTGTTTTTT.

The CDR3 DNA is TGTGCCAGCAGTGAGTCCGGGGGGCCGGGTCCTAATGAAAAACTGTTTTTT. It codes for CASSESGGPGPNEKLFF. The chain combines TRBV25-1 with TRBJ1-4; tentative D call: TRBD1 (6 bases). Trimming pared 3 bases from V and 3 bases from J, leaving 17 bases between. CDR3 length: 17 amino acids. Germline-derived CDR1 and CDR2 are MGHDK and SYGVNS.